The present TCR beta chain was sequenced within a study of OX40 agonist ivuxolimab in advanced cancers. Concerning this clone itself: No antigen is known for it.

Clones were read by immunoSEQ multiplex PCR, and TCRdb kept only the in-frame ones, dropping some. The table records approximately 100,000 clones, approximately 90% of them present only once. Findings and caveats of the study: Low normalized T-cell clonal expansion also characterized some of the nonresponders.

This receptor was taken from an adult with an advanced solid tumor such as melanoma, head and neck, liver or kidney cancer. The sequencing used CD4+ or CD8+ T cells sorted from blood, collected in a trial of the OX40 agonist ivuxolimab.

CDR3 sequence: CASSSGEFEAFF. The CDR3 DNA reads TGTGCCAGCAGTTCAGGGGAATTTGAAGCTTTCTTT. The chain uses TRBV28 and TRBJ1-1; D is possibly TRBD1 (6 bases). The V end lost 4 bases, the J end lost 7 bases, and 10 bases lay between the germline ends. Germline-derived CDR1 and CDR2 are MDHEN and SYDVKM. The CDR3 runs 12 residues.